The 27 T cell receptor beta chains below come from one sample, sequenced in a study of breast tumors, draining lymph nodes, adjacent tissues. A single record per CDR3 protein comes from TCRdb applying MiXCR to the multiplex PCR reads. The sample includes tens of thousands of distinct CDR3 sequences, more than 20% seen only once; the top ten take about 7.6%. The specimen sequenced was breast tumor tissue. These receptors were taken from a female donor with breast cancer. Some clones in this sample may be carry-over from other donors' samples.

This clonotype was recorded many times. In DNA form, the CDR3 reads TGTGCCAGTAAGGCCCAGGGTTTGGGCACCGGGGAGCTGTTTTTT. It translates to CASKAQGLGTGELFF. The V gene is TRBV19, the J gene TRBJ2-2; possibly TRBD1 for D (5 bases). Trimming took 7 bases from V and 4 from J, leaving 16 bases between them. Per the germline V gene, CDR1 is LNHDA and CDR2 is SQIVND (reference sequence). There are 15 residues in the CDR3.

Many counts were recorded for this clonotype. The chain combines TRBV28 with TRBJ1-4, with D perhaps TRBD1 (6 bases). V was trimmed by 4 bases and J by 3 bases, leaving 18 bases between them. CDR3 size: 17 residues. Germline CDR1 MDHEN, CDR2 SYDVKM. CDR3: CASSSHRVGRANEKLFF. CDR3 DNA: TGTGCCAGCAGTTCACACAGGGTAGGGAGAGCTAATGAAAAACTGTTTTTT.

Regarding this clonotype: It may be a read error: a sequence one base away is much more abundant. The CDR3 does not close with the conserved phenylalanine or tryptophan, likely indicating a read error. This rearrangement joins TRBV4-1 to TRBJ2-1; tentatively, D is TRBD2 (6 bases). Trimming stripped 1 base from V and 10 bases from J, with 8 bases between. The CDR3 runs 12 residues. The germline gives CDR1 MGHRA, CDR2 YSYEKL. The DNA for the CDR3 is TGCGCCAGCAGCCAAGCGGGAGACGAGCAGTTCATC. It encodes CASSQAGDEQFI.

DNA of the CDR3: TGTGCCAGCACCCCTTGGGGGGGATCCTACAATGAGCAGTTCTTC. Its translation: CASTPWGGSYNEQFF. The chain links TRBV7-2 to TRBJ2-1; 7 bases map to TRBD2. The junction had 7 bases not matched to a gene; V was cut back by 7 bases and J by 1 base. Germline CDR1 and CDR2: SGHTA and FQGNSA. The CDR3 has 15 amino acids.

This clonotype has ten or more counts. The chain carries TRBV9 and TRBJ1-2; D is undetermined. The CDR3 has 14 residues. Germline loops: CDR1 SGDLS, CDR2 YYNGEE. V lost 7 bases and J 7 bases, leaving 20 bases between the germline ends. The CDR3 DNA sequence: TGTGCCAGCCGTGGAGGGCCCTATGAAGGTGGCTACACCTTC. It is translated as CASRGGPYEGGYTF.

This clonotype was recorded many times. The V gene is TRBV7-9, the J gene TRBJ2-2, with 9 bases fitting TRBD1. This CDR3 has 16 amino acids. J was trimmed by 9 bases and V by 5 bases; bases with no gene match: 13. From germline, CDR1 is SEHNR and CDR2 FQNEAQ (reference sequence). The CDR3 DNA follows: TGTGCCAGCAGCCCTTCGGGGACAGGGCTATTTCGGGAGCTGTTTTTT. Amino acid sequence: CASSPSGTGLFRELFF. The variable domain in full, with the rest retrieved from reference TRBV7-9 and TRBJ2-2, is DTGVSQNPRHKITKRGQNVTFRCDPISEHNRLYWYRQTLGQGPEFLTYFQNEAQLEKSRLLSDRFSAERPKGSFSTLEIQRTEQGDSAMYLCASSPSGTGLFRELFFGEGSRLTVL.

This clonotype was recorded many times. The V call is TRBV5-1, the J call TRBJ2-5, with 9 bases matching TRBD2. Germline V gene lookup returns CDR1 SGHRS and CDR2 YFSETQ. CDR3 size: 14 residues. V lost 5 bases, J lost 1 base, and 3 bases stayed unmatched. The CDR3 reads CASRETSGQETQYF. Here the CDR3 DNA reads TGCGCCAGCAGAGAGACTAGCGGCCAAGAGACCCAGTACTTC. Full variable domain (missing parts from reference TRBV5-1 and TRBJ2-5): KAGVTQTPRYLIKTRGQQVTLSCSPISGHRSVSWYQQTPGQGLQFLFEYFSETQRNKGNFPGRFSGRQFSNSRSEMNVSTLELGDSALYLCASRETSGQETQYFGPGTRLLVL.

This clonotype was counted many times. The rearrangement links TRBV6-5 to TRBJ2-1; 8 nucleotides align to TRBD2. Germline CDR1 reads MNHEY; CDR2 reads SVGAGI. CDR3 length: 14 residues. The ends lost 6 bases at V and 7 bases at J; junction bases unmatched: 8. The CDR3 nucleotides read TGTGCCAGCAGGCCCAGCGGGAGCAGAAATGAGCAGTTCTTC. It encodes CASRPSGSRNEQFF.

The chain carries TRBV5-4 and TRBJ2-3; either TRBD1 or TRBD2 may fit D (5 bases each). CDR1 and CDR2 from the germline V gene are SGHNT and YYREEE (reference sequence). The CDR3 has 17 residues. V lost 0 bases to trimming and J lost 1 base, with 15 bases between them. The CDR3 region is CASSLAGRRGGTDTQYF. The CDR3 DNA follows: TGTGCCAGCAGCTTGGCCGGACGGCGAGGGGGCACAGATACGCAGTATTTT.

Worth noting for this clonotype: A much bigger clone sits one base away, suggesting this may be a read error. V is TRBV7-8 and J is TRBJ2-2; tentatively, D is TRBD1 or TRBD2 (5 bases each). Germline CDR1 SGHVS, CDR2 FQNEAQ. V was pared by 5 bases and J by 3 bases, with 16 bases between. The CDR3 is made up of 16 amino acids. The CDR3 protein is CASSRGLLGDTGELFF. The CDR3 DNA follows: TGTGCCAGCAGCCGCGGGCTGTTGGGGGACACCGGGGAGCTGTTTTTT.

This clonotype appeared many times. The chain links TRBV19 to TRBJ2-1; the match to TRBD2 covers 8 bases. Unmatched junction bases numbered 6, after V lost 7 bases and J lost 7 bases. The CDR3 has 13 residues. In germline, CDR1 is LNHDA, CDR2 SQIVND (reference sequence). CDR3 sequence reads: CASTAGGWNEQFF. In DNA, the CDR3 is TGTGCCAGTACGGCGGGGGGCTGGAATGAGCAGTTCTTC.

This clonotype showed up many times. The chain joins TRBV30 to TRBJ2-6, with D perhaps being TRBD1 or TRBD2 (5 bases each). Deletions cut 2 bases from V and 6 bases from J, with 29 bases between. The germline CDR1 and CDR2 sequences are GTSNPN and SVGIG (reference sequence). The CDR3 runs 20 residues. The CDR3 sequence is CAWSHPPGRRTYRKANVLTF. The CDR3 DNA sequence: TGTGCCTGGAGTCACCCACCGGGACGGCGGACCTATCGTAAGGCCAACGTCCTGACTTTC. The complete variable domain, with remaining parts taken from reference TRBV30 and TRBJ2-6, reads SQTIHQWPATLVQPVGSPLSLECTVEGTSNPNLYWYRQAAGRGLQLLFYSVGIGQISSEVPQNLSASRPQDRQFILSSKKLLLSDSGFYLCAWSHPPGRRTYRKANVLTFGAGSRLTVL.

This clonotype was detected ten times or more. V and J are TRBV4-1 and TRBJ2-1, with 12 bases identical to TRBD2. V shed 4 bases, J shed 9 bases, and the junction held 13 bases outside the gene matches. CDR1 is MGHRA and CDR2 is YSYEKL in the germline V gene. The CDR3 has 17 amino acids. The CDR3 sequence: CASSLTLAGGSWGEQFF. For the CDR3, the DNA is TGCGCCAGCAGCCTTACACTAGCGGGGGGCTCCTGGGGTGAGCAGTTCTTC.

Regarding this clonotype: A read error may be the cause here, since a much bigger clone is one base away. The chain combines TRBV5-1 with TRBJ2-2; a weak D match, TRBD1 (6 bases). There are 15 residues in the CDR3. Germline V gene data show CDR1 as SGHRS and CDR2 as YFSETQ. The germline V and J ends were trimmed by 2 bases and 2 bases, with 10 bases remaining between them. The CDR3 protein is CASSLGQPNTGELFF. For the CDR3, the DNA is TGCGCCAGCAGCTTAGGACAGCCTAACACCGGGGAGCTGTTTTTT.

This clonotype appeared many times. This chain uses TRBV11-2 with TRBJ2-7, with a possible D match to TRBD2 (5 bases). Germline loops: CDR1 SGHAT, CDR2 FQNNGV. This CDR3 is 15 amino acids long. V shed 2 bases and J shed 3 bases, with 14 bases lying between them. CDR3 amino acids: CASSLRFVGNYEQYF. The CDR3 DNA sequence: TGTGCCAGCAGCTTAAGATTTGTCGGGAACTACGAGCAGTACTTC. Combining the CDR3 with reference TRBV11-2 and TRBJ2-7 gives the whole variable domain EAGVAQSPRYKIIEKRQSVAFWCNPISGHATLYWYQQILGQGPKLLIQFQNNGVVDDSQLPKDRFSAERLKGVDSTLKIQPAKLEDSAVYLCASSLRFVGNYEQYFGPGTRLTVT.

A note on this clonotype: This may arise from a read error, as a much more abundant clone is one base away. The chain joins TRBV20-1 to TRBJ2-1; the match to TRBD2 covers 13 bases. Per germline, CDR1 DFQATT and CDR2 SNEGSKA (reference sequence). The CDR3 runs 17 residues. The CDR3 DNA reads TGCAGTGCTGGAGACCTCCGACTAGCGGGAGGTATAAATGAGCAGTTCTTC. Its translation is CSAGDLRLAGGINEQFF.

This clonotype was recorded many times. The V call is TRBV4-1, the J call TRBJ2-6; D not resolved. CDR1 and CDR2 (germline): MGHRA, YSYEKL. The length of the CDR3 is 15 residues. V was clipped by 2 bases and J by 0 bases, with 5 bases between them. The CDR3, as DNA: TGCGCCAGCAGCCAAATTTACTCTGGGGCCAACGTCCTGACTTTC. It encodes CASSQIYSGANVLTF.

The chain carries TRBV9 and TRBJ2-1, with 9 positions matching TRBD2. The CDR3 is made up of 14 amino acids. The trim removed 0 bases at V and 8 bases at J, leaving 3 bases unmatched. Germline loops: CDR1 SGDLS, CDR2 YYNGEE. The CDR3 region is CASSVGLAGYEQFF. CDR3 in DNA: TGTGCCAGCAGCGTAGGGCTAGCGGGATATGAGCAGTTCTTC.

With respect to this clonotype: This may stem from a read error, because a much larger clone lies one nucleotide away. The V and J genes are TRBV27 and TRBJ1-2; TRBD1 might be the D (5 bases). Per germline, CDR1 MNHEY and CDR2 SMNVEV (reference sequence). The CDR3 loop spans 15 amino acids. The CDR3 bases are TGTGCCAGCAGTCTCGGGGGACTCTCTGGCTATGGCTACGCCTTC. It codes for CASSLGGLSGYGYAF.

The chain uses TRBV6-1 and TRBJ1-1; weak D call: TRBD1 (5 bases). Germline CDR1 is MNHNS and CDR2 is SASEGT. Trimming took off 3 bases at V and 1 base at J, with 12 bases between the two ends. This CDR3 is 15 amino acids long. CDR3 in DNA: TGTGCCAGCAGTGACCCGGGACTGAGGAACACTGAAGCTTTCTTT. Its protein product is CASSDPGLRNTEAFF.

This clonotype was found many times. J is TRBJ2-1 and V is TRBV20-1; D is undetermined. Germline V gene sequence: CDR1 DFQATT, CDR2 SNEGSKA (reference sequence). The CDR3 consists of 14 residues. V lost 2 bases, J lost 6 bases, and 14 bases lay in between. The CDR3 sequence: CSARYLRLPNEQFF. The DNA for the CDR3 is TGCAGTGCTAGATACCTCCGCCTCCCCAATGAGCAGTTCTTC.

The chain recombines TRBV11-3 with TRBJ2-1, with TRBD1 identical over 9 bases. Unmatched junction bases numbered 1, after V lost 0 bases and J lost 4 bases. Germline values: CDR1 SGHNT, CDR2 YENEEA. This CDR3 is 15 amino acids long. The CDR3 nucleotides are TGTGCCAGCAGCTTAGATGGACAGGGGTACAATGAGCAGTTCTTC. Protein product: CASSLDGQGYNEQFF.

In regard to this clonotype: The junction shows a germline mismatch at one end, possibly a read error. The CDR3 nucleotides read TGTACCATCGGTGAGGGCTCAGTCGGTGGGAATGAAAAACTGTTTTTT. Protein sequence: CTIGEGSVGGNEKLFF. The chain has TRBV10-3 and TRBJ1-4; D is undetermined. This CDR3 contains 16 residues. CDR1 is ENHRY and CDR2 is SYGVKD in the germline V gene.

The genes are TRBV12-3 or TRBV12-4 and TRBJ2-3, with a tentative D call TRBD2 (5 bases). The germline V and J ends were trimmed by 3 bases and 5 bases, with 6 bases remaining between them. This CDR3 is built from 12 residues. This CDR3 reads CASSFSGDTQYF. CDR3 DNA: TGTGCCAGCAGTTTCAGCGGAGATACGCAGTATTTT.

Comment on this clonotype: A much larger clone lies one base from this, so it may be a read error. The rearrangement joins TRBV6-5 to TRBJ1-4, with 7 bases identical to TRBD1. V lost 6 bases to trimming and J lost 5 bases; unmatched junction nucleotides: 9. Germline V CDR1 and CDR2: MNHEY, SVGAGI. The CDR3 is made up of 15 amino acids. CDR3 residues: CASSWRTGPNEKLFF. The CDR3 region has the DNA TGTGCCAGCAGCTGGAGGACAGGACCGAATGAAAAACTGTTTTTT.

This clonotype was seen a handful of times. The V and J genes are TRBV7-2 and TRBJ2-2, with D possibly matching TRBD1 (6 bases). The CDR3 consists of 15 residues. Trimming took off 7 bases at V and 0 bases at J, with 12 bases between the two ends. Germline-derived CDR1 and CDR2 are SGHTA and FQGNSA. In nucleotides, the CDR3 is TGTGCCAGCATTTGGGGGCGTGCGAACACCGGGGAGCTGTTTTTT. Residues: CASIWGRANTGELFF.

This clonotype showed up many times. The CDR3 protein is CASSQDFSNYGYTF. CDR3 bases: TGCGCCAGCAGCCAAGATTTTTCTAACTATGGCTACACCTTC. The chain couples TRBV4-1 to TRBJ1-2, with D hard to call. The V gene's germline CDR1 is MGHRA and CDR2 YSYEKL. V lost 0 bases and J lost 0, with 5 bases in between. This CDR3 region has 14 residues.